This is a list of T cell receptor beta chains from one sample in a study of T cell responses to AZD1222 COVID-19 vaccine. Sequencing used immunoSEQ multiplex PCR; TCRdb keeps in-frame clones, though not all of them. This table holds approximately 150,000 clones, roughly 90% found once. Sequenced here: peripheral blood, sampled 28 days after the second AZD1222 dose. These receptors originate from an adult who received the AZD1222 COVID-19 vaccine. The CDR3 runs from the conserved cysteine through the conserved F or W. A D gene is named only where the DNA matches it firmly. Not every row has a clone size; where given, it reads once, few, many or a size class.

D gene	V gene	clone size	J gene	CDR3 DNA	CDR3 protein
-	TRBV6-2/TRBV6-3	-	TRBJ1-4	TGTGCCAGCAGCCGCCAGTGGGGCTCAACTAATGAAAAACTGTTTTTT	CASSRQWGSTNEKLFF
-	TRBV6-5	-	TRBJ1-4	TGTGCCAGCACCCCTTACACCCTGACTAATGAAAAACTGTTTTTT	CASTPYTLTNEKLFF
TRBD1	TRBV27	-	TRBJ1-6	TGTGCCAGCAGTCTACGACAGGGTAATTCACCCCTCCACTTT	CASSLRQGNSPLHF
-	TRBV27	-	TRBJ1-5	TGTGCCAGCAAGGAGGGAGGGTATAGCAATCAGCCCCAGCATTTT	CASKEGGYSNQPQHF
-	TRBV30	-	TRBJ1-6	TGTGCCTGGGATGGACGTTTCCCAAATTCACCCCTCCACTTT	CAWDGRFPNSPLHF
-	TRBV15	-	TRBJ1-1	TGTGCCACCAGCAGGCAGGGTCGGGACACTGAAGCTTTCTTT	CATSRQGRDTEAFF
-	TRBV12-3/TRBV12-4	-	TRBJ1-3	TGTGCCAGCAGCCCCCGTGACGGAAACACCATATATTTT	CASSPRDGNTIYF
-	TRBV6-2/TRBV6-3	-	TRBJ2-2	TGTGCCAGCAGTTCAGGGGCAGCGAACACCGGGGAGCTGTTTTTT	CASSSGAANTGELFF
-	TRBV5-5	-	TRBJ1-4	TGTGCCAGCAGCTTGTTAGGGACAAATGAAAAACTGTTTTTT	CASSLLGTNEKLFF
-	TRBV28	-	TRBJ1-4	TGTGCCAGCAGCCCCCCGGGTTCAACTAATGAAAAACTGTTTTTT	CASSPPGSTNEKLFF
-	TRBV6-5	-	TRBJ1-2	TGTGCCAGCAGTTACTCGAGGCAGAACTATGGCTACACCTTC	CASSYSRQNYGYTF
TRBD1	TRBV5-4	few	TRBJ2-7	TGTGCCAGCAGTCAAGACAGGGGAAGCGACGAGCAGTACTTC	CASSQDRGSDEQYF
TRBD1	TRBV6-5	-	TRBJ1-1	TGTGCCAGCAGGCGGGGACAGATGAACACTGAAGCTTTCTTT	CASRRGQMNTEAFF
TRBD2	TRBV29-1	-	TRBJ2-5	TGCAGCGTTGAAGATCTAAGCGGGGCAGAGACCCAGTACTTC	CSVEDLSGAETQYF
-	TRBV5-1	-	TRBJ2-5	TGCGCCAGCGGAACCGGGACCGAGACCCAGTACTTC	CASGTGTETQYF
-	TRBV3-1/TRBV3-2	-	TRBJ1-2	TGTGCCAGCAGCCAAAGAGGGGGGAACTATGGCTACACCTTC	CASSQRGGNYGYTF
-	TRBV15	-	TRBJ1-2	TGTGCCACCAGCAGAGTTAGGGAGGACTATGGCTACACCTTC	CATSRVREDYGYTF
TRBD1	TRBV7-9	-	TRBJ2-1	TGTGCCAGCAGCTTAGTGGGACAGGGTAGAAATGAGCAGTTCTTC	CASSLVGQGRNEQFF
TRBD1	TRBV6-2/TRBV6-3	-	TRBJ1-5	TGTGCCAGCAGTTACCCGAGGACAGGGTACAATCAGCCCCAGCATTTT	CASSYPRTGYNQPQHF
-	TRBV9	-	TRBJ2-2	TGTGCCAGCAGCGTAACGATAGGGGCGAACACCGGGGAGCTGTTTTTT	CASSVTIGANTGELFF
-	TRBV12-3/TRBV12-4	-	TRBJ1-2	TGTGCCAGCAGTTTCCGGCCTGATGGCTACACCTTC	CASSFRPDGYTF
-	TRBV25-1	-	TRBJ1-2	TGTGCCAGCAGTGAATGGCAGGGTAACAATGGCTACACCTTC	CASSEWQGNNGYTF
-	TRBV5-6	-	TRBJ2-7	TGTGCCAGCAGCCGGGAACTGAGCTCCTACGAGCAGTACTTC	CASSRELSSYEQYF
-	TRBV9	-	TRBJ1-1	TGTGCCAGCAGCGTAGAAGGGGGGATGAACACTGAAGCTTTCTTT	CASSVEGGMNTEAFF
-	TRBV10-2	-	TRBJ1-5	TGCGCCAGCAGTGAGTCGAACAGGTACTCTCAGCCCCAGCATTTT	CASSESNRYSQPQHF
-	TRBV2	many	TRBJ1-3	TGTGCCAGCAGCGAACAGGGCCTCTCTGGAAACACCATATATTTT	CASSEQGLSGNTIYF